One and the same sample provided the 8 T cell receptor beta chains below, sequenced in a study of T cell responses to AZD1222 COVID-19 vaccine. Clones were read by immunoSEQ multiplex PCR, and TCRdb kept only the in-frame ones, dropping some. The data contain roughly 150,000 clones, roughly nine tenths of them singletons. Source: peripheral blood, taken 28 days after the second AZD1222 dose. The receptors shown here come from an adult who received the AZD1222 COVID-19 vaccine.

Written as DNA, the CDR3 is TGTGCCAGTAGTACCCGCCCGGCTGGGGCCAACGTCCTGACTTTC. Translated, it gives CASSTRPAGANVLTF. The chain is built from TRBV19 and TRBJ2-6; no reliable D call. CDR1 LNHDA and CDR2 SQIVND come from the germline V gene (reference sequence). The ends were cut back, 4 bases at V and 2 bases at J, with 9 bases in the middle. The CDR3 runs to 15 residues.

This chain uses TRBV15 with TRBJ2-2; 7 bases align to TRBD1. From germline, CDR1 is LNHNV and CDR2 YYDKDF (reference sequence). The CDR3 is 15 residues long. V trimming: 5 bases; J trimming: 7 bases; junction bases outside the gene matches: 10. The CDR3 protein is CATSVEQGRSGELFF. The CDR3 DNA reads TGTGCCACCAGCGTTGAACAGGGGAGAAGCGGGGAGCTGTTTTTT.

Turning to this clone: The sample holds other DNA sequences that translate to the same CDR3. The chain uses TRBV3-1 (or the pseudogene TRBV3-2) and TRBJ1-3; possibly TRBD1 for D (5 bases). From germline, CDR1 is LGHDT and CDR2 YNNKEL (reference sequence). Trimming pared 1 base from V and 0 bases from J, leaving 10 bases between. The CDR3 has 16 residues. The CDR3 loop reads CASSQGGVGSGNTIYF. DNA for the CDR3: TGTGCCAGCAGCCAAGGGGGGGTGGGCTCTGGAAACACCATATATTTT.

V usage is TRBV27 and J usage is TRBJ2-7; D tentatively fits TRBD1 or TRBD2 (6 bases each). CDR1 is MNHEY and CDR2 is SMNVEV in the germline V gene (reference sequence). The CDR3 is 15 amino acids. V lost 7 bases, J lost 1 base, and 17 bases lay in between. The CDR3 nucleotides read TGTGCCAGCACCCTTATGCGGAGGGGGTCCTACGAGCAGTACTTC. This gives the protein CASTLMRRGSYEQYF.

This clone came up once. The V and J genes are TRBV11-2 and TRBJ1-2; unclear D gene. V lost 5 bases, J lost 2 bases, and 9 bases lay in between. The CDR3 spans 13 residues. CDR1 SGHAT and CDR2 FQNNGV come from the germline V gene. CDR3 region: CASSPDGNYGYTF. The DNA of the CDR3 is TGTGCCAGCAGCCCAGACGGGAACTATGGCTACACCTTC.

The rearrangement uses TRBV5-7 and TRBJ1-1; a possible D gene is TRBD1 (6 bases). TRBV5-7 is filed as an ORF, its function uncertain. The CDR3 is 18 residues long. V lost 0 bases, J lost 1 base, and 19 bases lay in between. As DNA, the CDR3 is TGTGCCAGCAGCTTGGGGGCCCCCGGCAGGGGAAGGAACACTGAAGCTTTCTTT. This sequence encodes CASSLGAPGRGRNTEAFF.

J is TRBJ2-7 and V is TRBV18, with 7 nucleotides matching TRBD2. Germline trimming cut 6 bases from V and 0 bases from J; bases unmatched to any gene: 20. Per germline, CDR1 KGHSH and CDR2 LQKENI. CDR3 length: 19 residues. The CDR3 region has the DNA TGTGCCAGCTCGACGCGGGGCCCCCCGTCTAGCGGACCCTCCTACGAGCAGTACTTC. Protein sequence: CASSTRGPPSSGPSYEQYF.

V is TRBV10-1 and J is TRBJ2-3, with D maybe TRBD2 (6 bases). CDR1 and CDR2 (germline): WNHNN, SYGVQD (reference sequence). Trimming took 0 bases from V and 10 from J, leaving 17 bases between them. CDR3 length equals 15 residues. Here the CDR3 reads CASSESTSRRGAQYF. CDR3 DNA sequence: TGCGCCAGCAGTGAGTCAACTAGCCGGCGGGGTGCGCAGTATTTT.